This TCR beta chain came from a study of blood T cell repertoires in COVID-19. Here immunoSEQ multiplex PCR was the method, and the copy in TCRdb shows in-frame clones only, minus some. The sample lists just over 250,000 clones; approximately 89% were seen once. The V gene end was trimmed by 5 bases and the J gene end by 8 bases; junction bases not matched to a gene: 22. Germline loops: CDR1 SEHNR, CDR2 FQNEAQ (reference sequence). The CDR3 totals 19 residues. This clone has just a few counts. The TCR sequence derives from a man aged 35 to 55 who had recovered from COVID-19. The chain combines TRBV7-9 with TRBJ2-2, with 8 bases matching TRBD2. The sample taken for sequencing was peripheral blood. In DNA form, the CDR3 reads TGTGCCAGCAGCCCTACCCCCGGGACTAGAGGGGCGGATCGTGGGGAGCTGTTTTTT. This sequence encodes CASSPTPGTRGADRGELFF.